The 5 T cell receptor beta chains below come from one sample, sequenced in a study of molecular identifiers for immune sequencing clone quantification. Using its own MiXCR run on the PCR reads, TCRdb lists one record per CDR3 protein. The table lists around 320,000 distinct CDR3 sequences, roughly 24% of them singletons, with 0.7% to 0.95% in the top ten. Sequencing input: naive CD8+ T cells from blood, with Jurkat cell RNA spiked in. As to subset: FACS-sorted CD8+CD4-CCR7+CD45RA+ naive T cells. These receptors were obtained from a human donor in good health. Some libraries in this study had Jurkat cell RNA spiked in.

The chain is built from TRBV20-1 and TRBJ1-1; weak D call: TRBD1 (6 bases). The CDR3 is made up of 15 amino acids. Trimming removed 5 bases from V and 4 bases from J, with 20 bases in between. Germline CDR1 and CDR2: DFQATT and SNEGSKA (reference sequence). CDR3 in DNA: TGCAGTGCTCTCGAGGTGGGGGCCCTCCCCACTGAAGCTTTCTTT. Translated: CSALEVGALPTEAFF.

Notes on this clonotype: The CDR3 end shows no conserved phenylalanine or tryptophan, and so a read error is likely. The rearrangement links TRBV4-3 to TRBJ1-1, with TRBD1 matching 10 bases. V shed 3 bases and J 3 bases; nucleotides not matched to a gene: 13. Germline V CDR1 and CDR2: LGHNA, YSLEER. The CDR3 is made up of 18 amino acids. The CDR3 loop is CASSHYLPGQGMDTEAFL. In DNA, the CDR3 is TGCGCCAGCAGCCACTACCTTCCGGGACAGGGGATGGACACTGAAGCTTTCCTT.

This clonotype has just one count. A read error may be the cause here, since a much bigger clone is one base away. V usage is TRBV9 and J usage is TRBJ2-3; 9 bases are shared with TRBD2. Germline V lookup: CDR1 SGDLS, CDR2 YYNGEE. This CDR3 region has 16 residues. Here the CDR3 reads CASSLSGGDSTGTQYF. The DNA of the CDR3 is TGTGCCAGCAGCCTTAGCGGGGGTGATAGCACAGGTACGCAGTATTTT. The full variable domain, in which reference TRBV9 and TRBJ2-3 provide the parts outside the CDR3, is DSGVTQTPKHLITATGQRVTLRCSPRSGDLSVYWYQQSLDQGLQFLIQYYNGEERAKGNILERFSAQQFPDLHSELNLSSLELGDSALYFCASSLSGGDSTGTQYFGPGTRLTVL.

The chain carries TRBV27 and TRBJ2-7, with a tentative D call TRBD2 (5 bases). CDR3 size: 16 residues. The V gene lost 0 bases and the J gene lost 6 bases, with 18 bases spanning the gap. Germline CDR1 is MNHEY and CDR2 is SMNVEV (reference sequence). This chain's CDR3 is CASSLSAPPGRSEQYF. DNA of the CDR3: TGTGCCAGCAGTTTATCTGCCCCCCCGGGGAGAAGCGAGCAGTACTTC.

The sample holds many counts of this clonotype. This chain connects TRBV7-6 to TRBJ2-3, with TRBD2 as a possible D gene (6 bases). Trimming removed 1 base from V and 1 base from J, with 15 bases in between. The CDR3 runs to 17 residues. Germline assignment: CDR1 SGHVS and CDR2 FNYEAQ. CDR3 sequence: CASSLGFGSEGTDTQYF. The CDR3 DNA follows: TGTGCCAGCAGCTTAGGGTTCGGGAGTGAGGGCACAGATACGCAGTATTTT.